These 16 T cell receptor beta chains were all obtained from the same sample, sequenced in a study of PD-L1 blockade in urothelial cancer. The table came from immunoSEQ multiplex PCR; TCRdb's copy has only in-frame clones and leaves some out. The sample holds tens of thousands of clones, about 81% seen once. Noted time point: pretreatment peripheral blood. Sequenced material: PBMCs, taken around atezolizumab (anti-PD-L1) treatment. These receptors all stem from a man aged 65-85 years with urothelial cancer.

The V gene is TRBV5-1, the J gene TRBJ1-5, with TRBD1 as a possible D gene (5 bases). Trimming shortened V by 0 bases and J by 7 bases, and 11 bases separated the two germline ends. This CDR3 has 14 amino acids. Germline V gene data show CDR1 as SGHRS and CDR2 as YFSETQ. CDR3 in amino acids: CASSLGGLDQPQHF. CDR3 nucleotides: TGCGCCAGCAGCTTGGGGGGCTTGGACCAGCCCCAGCATTTT. Supplemented by reference TRBV5-1 and TRBJ1-5, the full variable domain reads KAGVTQTPRYLIKTRGQQVTLSCSPISGHRSVSWYQQTPGQGLQFLFEYFSETQRNKGNFPGRFSGRQFSNSRSEMNVSTLELGDSALYLCASSLGGLDQPQHFGDGTRLSIL.

The chain carries TRBV11-2 and TRBJ1-2; D uncertain. The V end lost 5 bases, the J end lost 4 bases, and 14 bases lay between the germline ends. Germline V gene data show CDR1 as SGHAT and CDR2 as FQNNGV. The CDR3 is 14 amino acids. CDR3 loop: CASSPGRQTYGYTF. The DNA of the CDR3 is TGTGCCAGCAGCCCCGGGAGGCAGACCTATGGCTACACCTTC.

This chain joins TRBV4-3 and TRBJ2-1; the D is unclear. Germline values: CDR1 LGHNA, CDR2 YSLEER. V gave up 0 bases and J gave up 5 bases, with 14 bases separating them. This CDR3 comprises 16 residues. CDR3 coding DNA: TGCGCCAGCAGCCAAGAATTGTCCGTTCCGGACAATGAGCAGTTCTTC. It encodes CASSQELSVPDNEQFF.

The CDR3 bases are TGTGCCAGCAATCGCCCTAGCGGGAGCTCCTACGAGCAGTACTTC. Amino acid sequence: CASNRPSGSSYEQYF. This chain links TRBV6-6 with TRBJ2-7, with 10 bases aligning to TRBD2. This CDR3 is built from 15 residues. With V trimmed by 7 bases and J by 0 bases, 6 bases remained unmatched. Germline CDR1 reads MNHNY; CDR2 reads SVGAGI (reference sequence).

The chain couples TRBV12-5 to TRBJ1-1, with 7 bases fitting TRBD1. The CDR3 has 12 residues. Trimming removed 1 base from V and 11 bases from J; junction bases left unmatched: 4. The germline gives CDR1 LGHNT, CDR2 FRNRAP. The CDR3 nucleotides read TGTGCTAGTGGTTTGGGACAGGGCACGGCTTTCTTT. It translates to CASGLGQGTAFF.

The chain is built from TRBV7-3 and TRBJ1-1, with 8 bases identical to TRBD1. Germline-derived CDR1 and CDR2 are SGHTA and FQGTGA. Germline trimming cut 0 bases from V and 4 bases from J; bases unmatched to any gene: 10. The CDR3 is made up of 17 amino acids. The CDR3 sequence is CASSLTGRQGIVTEAFF. DNA of the CDR3: TGTGCCAGCAGCTTAACTGGTCGACAGGGGATAGTCACTGAAGCTTTCTTT.

The genes are TRBV7-2 and TRBJ2-1, with 7 bases lining up with TRBD2. The V segment lost 2 bases and the J segment 7 bases; nucleotides outside the gene matches: 11. This CDR3 has 16 residues. CDR1 and CDR2 (germline): SGHTA, FQGNSA. The CDR3 region is CASSLTAGVVYNEQFF. For the CDR3, the DNA is TGTGCCAGCAGCTTAACGGCGGGAGTAGTATATAATGAGCAGTTCTTC. The variable domain in full, completed from reference TRBV7-2 and TRBJ2-1, reads GAGVSQSPSNKVTEKGKDVELRCDPISGHTALYWYRQSLGQGLEFLIYFQGNSAPDKSGLPSDRFSAERTGGSVSTLTIQRTQQEDSAVYLCASSLTAGVVYNEQFFGPGTRLTVL.

This clone was recorded once. J is TRBJ2-4 and V is TRBV4-3, with TRBD2 as a possible D gene (6 bases). Germline lookup yields CDR1 LGHNA and CDR2 YSLEER. Trimming shortened V by 3 bases and J by 12 bases, and 18 bases separated the two germline ends. The CDR3 length is 14 residues. The CDR3 here is CASSQGGFTEGQYF. CDR3 DNA sequence: TGCGCCAGCAGCCAGGGGGGTTTCACAGAGGGTCAGTACTTC.

This clone was seen only once. The CDR3 loop is CASSPRRNGNTEAFF. CDR3 DNA: TGTGCCAGCAGCCCCAGGAGGAACGGGAACACTGAAGCTTTCTTT. This chain links TRBV5-6 with TRBJ1-1; D remains unclear. This CDR3 is built from 15 residues. With 4 bases removed from V and 1 base from J, the gap between germline ends came to 14 bases. Germline V gene data show CDR1 as SGHDT and CDR2 as YYEEEE.

This clone was detected a few times. CDR3 protein: CASSHDQTGKSYNEQFF. CDR3 in DNA: TGCGCCAGCAGCCATGATCAAACAGGAAAATCCTACAATGAGCAGTTCTTC. This chain links TRBV4-3 with TRBJ2-1; TRBD1 is a possible D gene (5 bases). The length of the CDR3 is 17 residues. CDR1 LGHNA and CDR2 YSLEER come from the germline V gene. V was shortened by 3 bases and J by 1 base, with 16 bases between the two germline ends.

This sequence joins TRBV9 and TRBJ1-3, with a tentative D call TRBD1 (5 bases). Germline-derived CDR1 and CDR2 are SGDLS and YYNGEE. The CDR3 is made up of 17 amino acids. Trimming took off 3 bases at V and 0 bases at J, with 16 bases between the two ends. DNA of the CDR3: TGTGCCAGCAGCGCGGGGGAGGGGCGGAGCTCTGGAAACACCATATATTTT. Amino acids: CASSAGEGRSSGNTIYF.

Only a few counts were recorded for this clone. The V call is TRBV9, the J call TRBJ1-1, with D hard to call. Germline lookup yields CDR1 SGDLS and CDR2 YYNGEE. V was pared by 0 bases and J by 0 bases, with 6 bases between. The CDR3 consists of 14 residues. The CDR3 nucleotides are TGTGCCAGCAGCGTAGGATCAGTGAACACTGAAGCTTTCTTT. This translates into CASSVGSVNTEAFF.

This CDR3 reads CASRDTGDGQPQHF. CDR3 sequence (DNA): TGTGCCAGCAGAGACACAGGCGACGGTCAGCCCCAGCATTTT. The chain employs TRBV6-5 and TRBJ1-5, with D perhaps TRBD1 (5 bases). The V gene lost 6 bases and the J gene lost 6 bases, with 15 bases spanning the gap. The CDR3 contains 14 residues. From germline, CDR1 is MNHEY and CDR2 SVGAGI.

The chain carries TRBV4-3 and TRBJ1-5; D perhaps matches TRBD1 (5 bases). Trimming shortened V by 0 bases and J by 6 bases, and 9 bases separated the two germline ends. Germline V lookup: CDR1 LGHNA, CDR2 YSLEER. This CDR3 is 14 amino acids long. The CDR3 DNA is TGCGCCAGCAGCCAAGAACAGGATGGTCAGCCCCAGCATTTT. It specifies CASSQEQDGQPQHF.

The V call is TRBV2, the J call TRBJ1-1; no clear D. CDR1 SNHLY and CDR2 FYNNEI come from the germline V gene. V was pared by 4 bases and J by 7 bases, with 19 bases between. The length of the CDR3 is 15 residues. CDR3 DNA sequence: TGTGCCAGCAGTGCCCGGGCAGTGACACGGGGTGAAGCTTTCTTT. It is translated as CASSARAVTRGEAFF. Full variable domain (rest looked up from reference TRBV2 and TRBJ1-1): EPEVTQTPSHQVTQMGQEVILRCVPISNHLYFYWYRQILGQKVEFLVSFYNNEISEKSEIFDDQFSVERPDGSNFTLKIRSTKLEDSAMYFCASSARAVTRGEAFFGQGTRLTVV.

The genes are TRBV7-6 and TRBJ2-1; TRBD2 matches at 8 bases. Germline V gene sequence: CDR1 SGHVS, CDR2 FNYEAQ. This CDR3 is 16 amino acids long. Trimming removed 6 bases from V and 4 bases from J; junction bases left unmatched: 11. The CDR3 here is CASSRTGLAAYNEQFF. The CDR3 coding sequence is TGTGCCAGCAGTAGAACCGGACTAGCTGCTTACAATGAGCAGTTCTTC. The whole variable domain, filled in from reference TRBV7-6 and TRBJ2-1, reads GAGVSQSPRYKVTKRGQDVALRCDPISGHVSLYWYRQALGQGPEFLTYFNYEAQQDKSGLPNDRFSAERPEGSISTLTIQRTEQRDSAMYRCASSRTGLAAYNEQFFGPGTRLTVL.